These T cell receptor beta chains were read from a single sample in a study of sequential checkpoint blockade in melanoma. Measured with immunoSEQ multiplex PCR; TCRdb has only the in-frame clones, and not every one. The table shows 20,000 to 25,000 clones, with more than 75% occurring only once. This sample comprised CD8+ T cells sorted from blood (inferred from file names), obtained from a patient given nivolumab and ipilimumab in sequence. These receptors were collected from a human donor with melanoma. The CDR3 runs from the conserved cysteine through the conserved F or W. A D gene is named only where the DNA matches it firmly. Clone size is shown for a subset of rows, as once, few, many or a class of expanded clone.

j_call: TRBJ2-1
clone_size: few
v_call: TRBV2
cdr3_length: 15
d_call: TRBD1
cdr3_aa: CASGQTGETYNEQFF
cdr3_nt: TGTGCCAGCGGCCAAACAGGGGAAACCTACAATGAGCAGTTCTTC

j_call: TRBJ2-2
clone_size: NA
v_call: TRBV19
cdr3_length: 14
d_call: TRBD1
cdr3_aa: CASKTGPNTGELFF
cdr3_nt: TGTGCCAGTAAGACAGGGCCGAACACCGGGGAGCTGTTTTTT

j_call: TRBJ2-6
clone_size: NA
v_call: TRBV6-6
cdr3_length: 14
d_call: NA
cdr3_aa: CATSGGSGANVLTF
cdr3_nt: TGTGCCACCTCCGGCGGGTCCGGGGCCAACGTCCTGACTTTC

j_call: TRBJ2-3
clone_size: NA
v_call: TRBV2
cdr3_length: 14
d_call: NA
cdr3_aa: CASTFLDGTDTQYF
cdr3_nt: TGTGCCAGCACATTCTTAGATGGCACAGATACGCAGTATTTT

j_call: TRBJ2-7
clone_size: NA
v_call: TRBV5-1
cdr3_length: 13
d_call: TRBD2
cdr3_aa: CASGTSGPYEQYF
cdr3_nt: TGCGCCAGCGGGACTAGCGGACCCTACGAGCAGTACTTC

j_call: TRBJ2-7
clone_size: NA
v_call: TRBV7-9
cdr3_length: 13
d_call: TRBD1
cdr3_aa: CASSLIQGRAVSF
cdr3_nt: TGTGCCAGCAGCCTTATACAGGGGCGTGCAGTGTCCTTC

j_call: TRBJ1-5
clone_size: NA
v_call: TRBV7-8
cdr3_length: 14
d_call: NA
cdr3_aa: CASSPGGRGQPQHF
cdr3_nt: TGTGCCAGCAGCCCGGGGGGACGGGGTCAGCCCCAGCATTTT

j_call: TRBJ2-1
clone_size: NA
v_call: TRBV7-2
cdr3_length: 12
d_call: NA
cdr3_aa: CASSLEVLEQFF
cdr3_nt: TGTGCCAGCAGCTTAGAAGTACTTGAGCAGTTCTTC

j_call: TRBJ1-5
clone_size: few
v_call: TRBV11-2
cdr3_length: 15
d_call: NA
cdr3_aa: CASSEALEDNQPQHF
cdr3_nt: TGTGCCAGCAGCGAGGCTCTGGAGGACAATCAGCCCCAGCATTTT

j_call: TRBJ1-1
clone_size: NA
v_call: TRBV7-2
cdr3_length: 15
d_call: NA
cdr3_aa: CASREGGRSSTEAFF
cdr3_nt: TGTGCCAGCAGGGAGGGCGGTCGATCTAGCACTGAAGCTTTCTTT

j_call: TRBJ1-6
clone_size: NA
v_call: TRBV6-1
cdr3_length: 16
d_call: NA
cdr3_aa: CASSEELTGLGSPLHF
cdr3_nt: TGTGCCAGCAGTGAAGAATTAACAGGGTTAGGCTCACCCCTCCACTTT

j_call: TRBJ1-2
clone_size: NA
v_call: TRBV5-1
cdr3_length: 13
d_call: NA
cdr3_aa: CASSPGEVGGYTF
cdr3_nt: TGCGCCAGCAGCCCTGGCGAGGTCGGGGGCTACACCTTC

j_call: TRBJ2-1
clone_size: NA
v_call: TRBV28
cdr3_length: 16
d_call: TRBD2
cdr3_aa: CASSPLVGLAFNEQFF
cdr3_nt: TGTGCCAGCAGCCCCTTAGTGGGACTAGCGTTCAATGAGCAGTTCTTC

j_call: TRBJ2-2
clone_size: few
v_call: TRBV7-8
cdr3_length: 16
d_call: TRBD2
cdr3_aa: CASSPTSGWNTGELFF
cdr3_nt: TGTGCCAGCAGCCCCACTAGCGGGTGGAACACCGGGGAGCTGTTTTTT

j_call: TRBJ1-1
clone_size: once
v_call: TRBV28
cdr3_length: 14
d_call: TRBD1
cdr3_aa: CASSKGQGNTEAFF
cdr3_nt: TGTGCCAGCAGTAAGGGACAGGGCAACACTGAAGCTTTCTTT

j_call: TRBJ1-3
clone_size: NA
v_call: TRBV28
cdr3_length: 17
d_call: NA
cdr3_aa: CASTPWGHRATGNTIYF
cdr3_nt: TGTGCCAGCACTCCTTGGGGGCACAGGGCAACTGGAAACACCATATATTTT

j_call: TRBJ2-1
clone_size: NA
v_call: TRBV11-2
cdr3_length: 13
d_call: TRBD1
cdr3_aa: CASSLYRGLEQFF
cdr3_nt: TGTGCCAGCAGTTTGTACAGGGGGCTGGAGCAGTTCTTC

j_call: TRBJ1-3
clone_size: once
v_call: TRBV2
cdr3_length: 17
d_call: NA
cdr3_aa: CASSEVGTNSAGNTIYF
cdr3_nt: TGTGCCAGCAGTGAAGTTGGGACAAACTCGGCCGGAAACACCATATATTTT

j_call: TRBJ1-1
clone_size: NA
v_call: TRBV7-9
cdr3_length: 13
d_call: TRBD1
cdr3_aa: CASSFSQGAKAFF
cdr3_nt: TGTGCCAGCAGCTTCTCGCAGGGGGCGAAAGCTTTCTTT

j_call: TRBJ2-1
clone_size: NA
v_call: TRBV27
cdr3_length: 15
d_call: NA
cdr3_aa: CASSKLALVVNEQFF
cdr3_nt: TGTGCCAGCAGCAAGCTAGCTCTAGTGGTCAATGAGCAGTTCTTC

j_call: TRBJ1-2
clone_size: NA
v_call: TRBV28
cdr3_length: 14
d_call: NA
cdr3_aa: CASSFFGQGQGYTF
cdr3_nt: TGTGCCAGCAGTTTTTTCGGGCAGGGCCAGGGCTACACCTTC

j_call: TRBJ2-1
clone_size: NA
v_call: TRBV28
cdr3_length: 16
d_call: TRBD1
cdr3_aa: CASSRDGTGRYGEQFF
cdr3_nt: TGTGCCAGCAGCCGAGACGGGACAGGGCGTTACGGTGAGCAGTTCTTC

j_call: TRBJ2-1
clone_size: NA
v_call: TRBV7-2
cdr3_length: 14
d_call: NA
cdr3_aa: CASSQQIQGGEQFF
cdr3_nt: TGTGCCAGCAGCCAACAAATACAGGGTGGTGAGCAGTTCTTC

j_call: TRBJ1-3
clone_size: NA
v_call: TRBV29-1
cdr3_length: 13
d_call: NA
cdr3_aa: CSVVGDTGNTIYF
cdr3_nt: TGCAGCGTTGTAGGGGACACAGGAAACACCATATATTTT

j_call: TRBJ1-4
clone_size: NA
v_call: TRBV30
cdr3_length: 13
d_call: NA
cdr3_aa: CAWSRGANEKLFF
cdr3_nt: TGTGCCTGGAGTCGGGGAGCTAATGAAAAACTGTTTTTT

j_call: TRBJ1-2
clone_size: NA
v_call: TRBV7-9
cdr3_length: 16
d_call: TRBD1
cdr3_aa: CASSLAQGGGGYGYTF
cdr3_nt: TGTGCCAGCAGCTTAGCCCAGGGGGGCGGCGGGTATGGCTACACCTTC

j_call: TRBJ2-7
clone_size: NA
v_call: TRBV25-1
cdr3_length: 14
d_call: TRBD1
cdr3_aa: CASSDPQQGFEQYF
cdr3_nt: TGTGCCAGCAGTGATCCCCAACAGGGGTTCGAGCAGTACTTC

j_call: TRBJ1-1
clone_size: NA
v_call: TRBV15
cdr3_length: 16
d_call: TRBD1
cdr3_aa: CATLSRDRGSNTEAFF
cdr3_nt: TGTGCCACCTTATCCCGGGACAGGGGATCGAACACTGAAGCTTTCTTT

j_call: TRBJ2-2
clone_size: NA
v_call: TRBV4-3
cdr3_length: 15
d_call: NA
cdr3_aa: CASSPVGGNTGELFF
cdr3_nt: TGCGCCAGCAGCCCCGTGGGAGGCAACACCGGGGAGCTGTTTTTT

j_call: TRBJ2-1
clone_size: few
v_call: TRBV5-1
cdr3_length: 15
d_call: TRBD2
cdr3_aa: CASSKREGSYNEQFF
cdr3_nt: TGCGCCAGCAGTAAGCGGGAGGGTTCCTACAATGAGCAGTTCTTC

j_call: TRBJ1-1
clone_size: NA
v_call: TRBV19
cdr3_length: 14
d_call: NA
cdr3_aa: CASSGGLRNTEAFF
cdr3_nt: TGTGCCAGTAGTGGGGGACTGAGGAACACTGAAGCTTTCTTT

j_call: TRBJ1-1
clone_size: NA
v_call: TRBV7-2
cdr3_length: 16
d_call: NA
cdr3_aa: CASSLGPQTMNTEAFF
cdr3_nt: TGTGCCAGCAGCTTAGGTCCACAGACCATGAACACTGAAGCTTTCTTT

j_call: TRBJ2-7
clone_size: NA
v_call: TRBV15
cdr3_length: 14
d_call: TRBD2
cdr3_aa: CATSYKRENWEQYF
cdr3_nt: TGTGCCACCAGCTACAAGCGGGAAAATTGGGAGCAGTACTTC

j_call: TRBJ2-7
clone_size: NA
v_call: TRBV7-8
cdr3_length: 15
d_call: TRBD2
cdr3_aa: CASSGGLAGHYEQYF
cdr3_nt: TGTGCCAGCAGCGGGGGACTAGCGGGGCACTACGAGCAGTACTTC

j_call: TRBJ1-1
clone_size: NA
v_call: TRBV11-3
cdr3_length: 14
d_call: NA
cdr3_aa: CASSRQGLNTEAFF
cdr3_nt: TGTGCCAGCAGCCGGCAGGGCCTGAACACTGAAGCTTTCTTT

j_call: TRBJ2-7
clone_size: NA
v_call: TRBV28
cdr3_length: 14
d_call: TRBD2
cdr3_aa: CASSVGGLAGRQYF
cdr3_nt: TGTGCCAGTAGTGTTGGGGGACTAGCGGGAAGGCAGTACTTC

j_call: TRBJ2-7
clone_size: NA
v_call: TRBV5-1
cdr3_length: 16
d_call: TRBD2
cdr3_aa: CASRLTWTSWTYEQYF
cdr3_nt: TGCGCCAGCAGACTGACCTGGACTAGCTGGACCTACGAGCAGTACTTC

j_call: TRBJ1-3
clone_size: NA
v_call: TRBV30
cdr3_length: 15
d_call: NA
cdr3_aa: CAWSVRGTAGNTIYF
cdr3_nt: TGTGCCTGGAGTGTACGGGGAACTGCTGGAAACACCATATATTTT

j_call: TRBJ2-1
clone_size: NA
v_call: TRBV28
cdr3_length: 16
d_call: TRBD1
cdr3_aa: CASRVDRSFSYNEQFF
cdr3_nt: TGTGCCAGCAGGGTGGACAGGTCCTTCTCCTACAATGAGCAGTTCTTC

j_call: TRBJ2-1
clone_size: NA
v_call: TRBV11-2
cdr3_length: 13
d_call: NA
cdr3_aa: CASSLQGYDEQFF
cdr3_nt: TGTGCCAGCAGCCTTCAGGGCTACGATGAGCAGTTCTTC

j_call: TRBJ1-5
clone_size: NA
v_call: TRBV6-6
cdr3_length: 14
d_call: TRBD1
cdr3_aa: CASSYDRGNQPQHF
cdr3_nt: TGTGCCAGCAGTTACGACAGGGGCAATCAGCCCCAGCATTTT

j_call: TRBJ2-2
clone_size: NA
v_call: TRBV7-2
cdr3_length: 15
d_call: TRBD2
cdr3_aa: CASSLSGGNTGELFF
cdr3_nt: TGTGCCAGCAGCTTGAGCGGGGGAAACACCGGGGAGCTGTTTTTT

j_call: TRBJ2-7
clone_size: NA
v_call: TRBV19
cdr3_length: 14
d_call: NA
cdr3_aa: CASSVRDTFYEQYF
cdr3_nt: TGTGCCAGTAGTGTCCGGGACACCTTCTACGAGCAGTACTTC

j_call: TRBJ2-5
clone_size: NA
v_call: TRBV10-3
cdr3_length: 13
d_call: NA
cdr3_aa: CAISGGVAETQYF
cdr3_nt: TGTGCCATCAGTGGCGGGGTGGCAGAGACCCAGTACTTC

j_call: TRBJ2-1
clone_size: NA
v_call: TRBV7-8
cdr3_length: 15
d_call: NA
cdr3_aa: CASSLVSISYNEQFF
cdr3_nt: TGTGCCAGCAGCCTAGTTAGCATCTCCTACAATGAGCAGTTCTTC

j_call: TRBJ1-1
clone_size: NA
v_call: TRBV2
cdr3_length: 13
d_call: NA
cdr3_aa: CASTLGLNTEAFF
cdr3_nt: TGTGCCAGCACACTAGGACTGAATACTGAAGCTTTCTTT

j_call: TRBJ2-7
clone_size: once
v_call: TRBV28
cdr3_length: 14
d_call: TRBD1
cdr3_aa: CAITPRDRAYEQYF
cdr3_nt: TGTGCCATCACACCGCGGGACAGGGCCTACGAGCAGTACTTC

j_call: TRBJ2-5
clone_size: NA
v_call: TRBV7-9
cdr3_length: 15
d_call: TRBD1
cdr3_aa: CASSLGQGQMETQYF
cdr3_nt: TGTGCCAGCAGCTTAGGACAGGGACAGATGGAGACCCAGTACTTC

j_call: TRBJ1-2
clone_size: NA
v_call: TRBV6-5
cdr3_length: 14
d_call: NA
cdr3_aa: CASSYSQGQGGYTF
cdr3_nt: TGTGCCAGCAGTTACTCACAGGGACAAGGGGGCTACACCTTC

j_call: TRBJ1-3
clone_size: NA
v_call: TRBV5-1
cdr3_length: 16
d_call: TRBD1
cdr3_aa: CASSLTGANSGNTIYF
cdr3_nt: TGCGCCAGCAGCTTGACAGGGGCGAACTCTGGAAACACCATATATTTT

j_call: TRBJ1-2
clone_size: NA
v_call: TRBV14
cdr3_length: 12
d_call: NA
cdr3_aa: CASSPSSYGYTF
cdr3_nt: TGTGCCAGCAGCCCCTCCAGCTATGGCTACACCTTC

j_call: TRBJ2-7
clone_size: NA
v_call: TRBV5-1
cdr3_length: 15
d_call: NA
cdr3_aa: CASSLLQETPPEQYF
cdr3_nt: TGCGCCAGCAGTCTACTACAGGAGACGCCGCCCGAGCAGTACTTC

j_call: TRBJ2-1
clone_size: NA
v_call: TRBV18
cdr3_length: 18
d_call: TRBD2
cdr3_aa: CASSLTILAGGKNNEQFF
cdr3_nt: TGTGCCAGCTCACTCACAATACTAGCGGGAGGTAAAAACAATGAGCAGTTCTTC

j_call: TRBJ1-4
clone_size: NA
v_call: TRBV7-9
cdr3_length: 19
d_call: NA
cdr3_aa: CASSLSWADQVATNEKLFF
cdr3_nt: TGTGCCAGCAGCTTAAGTTGGGCAGATCAAGTTGCAACTAATGAAAAACTGTTTTTT

j_call: TRBJ1-5
clone_size: NA
v_call: TRBV30
cdr3_length: 15
d_call: TRBD1
cdr3_aa: CAWSSQGVSNQPQHF
cdr3_nt: TGTGCCTGGAGTTCACAGGGGGTAAGCAATCAGCCCCAGCATTTT

j_call: TRBJ2-7
clone_size: NA
v_call: TRBV29-1
cdr3_length: 11
d_call: NA
cdr3_aa: CSAPDGPLEYF
cdr3_nt: TGCAGCGCCCCAGACGGCCCCCTAGAGTACTTC

j_call: TRBJ2-3
clone_size: NA
v_call: TRBV9
cdr3_length: 13
d_call: NA
cdr3_aa: CASSVMGVHTQYF
cdr3_nt: TGTGCCAGCAGCGTAATGGGCGTGCATACGCAGTATTTT